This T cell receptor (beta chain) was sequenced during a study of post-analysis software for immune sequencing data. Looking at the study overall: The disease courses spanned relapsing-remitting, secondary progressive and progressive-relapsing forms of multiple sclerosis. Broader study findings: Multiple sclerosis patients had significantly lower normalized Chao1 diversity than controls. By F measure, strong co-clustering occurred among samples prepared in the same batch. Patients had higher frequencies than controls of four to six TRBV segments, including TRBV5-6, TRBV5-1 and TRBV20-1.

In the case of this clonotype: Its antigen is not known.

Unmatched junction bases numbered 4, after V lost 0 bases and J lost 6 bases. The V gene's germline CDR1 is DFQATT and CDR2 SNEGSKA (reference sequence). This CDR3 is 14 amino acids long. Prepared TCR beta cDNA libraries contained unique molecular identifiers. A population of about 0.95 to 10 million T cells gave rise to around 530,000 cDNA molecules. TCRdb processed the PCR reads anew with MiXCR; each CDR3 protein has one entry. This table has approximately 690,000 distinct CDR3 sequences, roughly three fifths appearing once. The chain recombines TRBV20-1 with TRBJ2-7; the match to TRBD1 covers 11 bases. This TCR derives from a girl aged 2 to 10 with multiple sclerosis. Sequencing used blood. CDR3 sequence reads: CSARDRTGGAEQYF. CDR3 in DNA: TGCAGTGCTAGAGACAGGACAGGGGGCGCCGAGCAGTACTTC.